Listed below are T cell receptor beta chains from one sample, sequenced in a study of T cell changes during pregnancy in multiple sclerosis. Clones were read by immunoSEQ multiplex PCR, and TCRdb kept only the in-frame ones, dropping some. The table shows about 81,000 clones, with 94% occurring only once. The material sequenced was peripheral blood, taken in the third trimester of pregnancy. The receptors here all came from a female donor with multiple sclerosis, enrolled in a pregnancy study. CDR3s include the opening cysteine and the closing phenylalanine or tryptophan. D genes are given only for firm matches. Clone size is not always given. Where it is, it says once, few, many or a class for expanded clones.

V	J	size	length	D	CDR3	DNA
TRBV29-1	TRBJ1-1	-	14	-	CSVTWAVSSTEAFF	TGCAGCGTTACTTGGGCAGTTAGTAGTACTGAAGCTTTCTTT
TRBV19	TRBJ2-7	-	16	-	CASSIDRAGIGDEQYF	TGTGCCAGTAGTATAGATCGTGCAGGGATCGGTGACGAGCAGTACTTC
TRBV19	TRBJ2-3	-	12	-	CASTLPPDTQYF	TGTGCCAGTACCCTACCCCCCGATACGCAGTATTTT
TRBV7-3	TRBJ1-1	-	13	TRBD1	CASSQDRHTEAFF	TGTGCCAGCAGCCAGGACAGGCATACTGAAGCTTTCTTT
TRBV5-4	TRBJ1-2	once	14	TRBD1	CASSFRTGNYGYTF	TGTGCCAGCAGCTTCCGGACAGGGAACTATGGCTACACCTTC
TRBV5-4	TRBJ2-7	-	13	-	CASSYKGSYEQYF	TGTGCCAGCAGCTACAAGGGGTCGTACGAGCAGTACTTC
TRBV7-6	TRBJ2-5	-	13	-	CASSFGRGETQYF	TGTGCCAGCAGCTTCGGGCGGGGAGAGACCCAGTACTTC
TRBV2	TRBJ2-3	-	15	TRBD2	CASKGGTSGADTQYF	TGTGCCAGCAAAGGGGGAACTAGCGGGGCAGATACGCAGTATTTT
TRBV7-2	TRBJ1-2	-	15	TRBD1	CASSNRDRGPYGYTF	TGTGCCAGCAGCAATCGGGACAGGGGACCCTATGGCTACACCTTC
TRBV9	TRBJ2-1	-	15	TRBD2	CASSVQSGAYNEQFF	TGTGCCAGCAGCGTACAGAGCGGGGCTTACAATGAGCAGTTCTTC
TRBV12-5	TRBJ1-2	-	13	-	CASGPGTIYGYTF	TGTGCTAGTGGCCCCGGGACAATCTATGGCTACACCTTC
TRBV18	TRBJ1-1	-	12	TRBD1	CASSPQGTEAFF	TGTGCCAGCTCGCCACAGGGGACTGAAGCTTTCTTT
TRBV4-1	TRBJ2-2	-	15	-	CASSQLTGRTGELFF	TGCGCCAGCAGCCAATTAACAGGACGAACCGGGGAGCTGTTTTTT
TRBV5-1	TRBJ1-1	-	16	-	CASSWTPDSRNTEAFF	TGCGCCAGCAGCTGGACCCCGGACTCGAGGAACACTGAAGCTTTCTTT
TRBV5-4	TRBJ1-2	-	15	TRBD1	CASSRPGTANYGYTF	TGTGCCAGCAGCCGCCCCGGGACAGCCAACTATGGCTACACCTTC
TRBV4-1	TRBJ1-3	-	16	-	CASSQDPPGLGNTIYF	TGCGCCAGCAGCCAAGACCCCCCAGGATTGGGAAACACCATATATTTT
TRBV5-6	TRBJ2-7	-	12	-	CASSSGTYEQYF	TGTGCCAGCAGCTCCGGGACCTACGAGCAGTACTTC
TRBV18	TRBJ1-1	few	16	TRBD1	CASSPGQGARGTEAFF	TGTGCCAGCTCACCTGGACAGGGGGCGCGGGGCACTGAAGCTTTCTTT
TRBV18	TRBJ2-1	-	15	TRBD2	CASSSAGVAYNEQFF	TGTGCCAGCTCCTCCGCGGGGGTGGCCTACAATGAGCAGTTCTTC
TRBV19	TRBJ2-2	once	13	TRBD1	CASRLQGTGELFF	TGTGCCAGTAGATTACAGGGGACCGGGGAGCTGTTTTTT
TRBV11-2	TRBJ2-3	-	15	TRBD2	CASSHSGGDTDTQYF	TGTGCCAGCAGTCATAGCGGGGGAGACACAGATACGCAGTATTTT
TRBV19	TRBJ2-2	-	13	-	CASKGVNTGELFF	TGTGCCAGTAAGGGGGTCAACACCGGGGAGCTGTTTTTT
TRBV13	TRBJ1-1	-	16	-	CASSLGGSRLNTEAFF	TGTGCCAGCAGCTTAGGGGGGAGCAGATTGAACACTGAAGCTTTCTTT
TRBV4-1	TRBJ2-7	-	14	-	CASSQGISSYEQYF	TGCGCCAGCAGCCAAGGAATCAGCTCCTACGAGCAGTACTTC
TRBV6-1	TRBJ2-3	-	11	TRBD2	CASRTSDTQYF	TGTGCCAGCAGGACTAGCGATACGCAGTATTTT
TRBV29-1	TRBJ1-1	many	15	-	CSVAVFREVNTEAFF	TGCAGCGTGGCCGTTTTCAGGGAGGTGAACACTGAAGCTTTCTTT
TRBV13	TRBJ1-1	-	13	-	CASSLGRGTEAFF	TGTGCCAGCAGCTTAGGACGGGGCACTGAAGCTTTCTTT
TRBV7-3	TRBJ2-1	-	13	TRBD2	CASSPRTSNEQFF	TGTGCCAGCAGCCCTCGGACTAGCAATGAGCAGTTCTTC
TRBV11-2	TRBJ2-7	-	14	TRBD1	CASSSRDSSYEQYF	TGTGCCAGCAGTAGCAGGGACAGCTCCTACGAGCAGTACTTC
TRBV5-1	TRBJ2-5	-	14	-	CASRGGGPQETQYF	TGCGCCAGCAGAGGGGGGGGGCCCCAAGAGACCCAGTACTTC
TRBV6-5	TRBJ1-2	-	15	-	CASSYSSGINYGYTF	TGTGCCAGCAGTTACTCGTCAGGGATCAACTATGGCTACACCTTC
TRBV9	TRBJ1-1	-	15	TRBD1	CASSGRQGGNTEAFF	TGTGCCAGCAGCGGCCGACAGGGGGGGAACACTGAAGCTTTCTTT
TRBV2	TRBJ2-7	few	20	TRBD1	CASSDYYPFITGGYSYEQYF	TGTGCCAGCAGTGATTACTACCCATTTATAACAGGGGGGTACTCCTACGAGCAGTACTTC
TRBV27	TRBJ2-7	-	17	TRBD1	CASSFDPGTGSSYEQYF	TGTGCCAGCAGCTTCGACCCCGGGACAGGTTCTTCCTACGAGCAGTACTTC
TRBV5-1	TRBJ2-3	-	15	-	CASSLPGVSTDTQYF	TGCGCCAGCAGCTTACCGGGAGTCAGCACAGATACGCAGTATTTT
TRBV5-5	TRBJ1-2	-	13	TRBD1	CASSLGTGSGYTF	TGTGCCAGCAGCTTGGGGACAGGCTCTGGCTACACCTTC
TRBV11-1	TRBJ1-1	-	13	TRBD1	CASRQGATPEAFF	TGTGCCAGCAGACAGGGGGCGACCCCTGAAGCTTTCTTT
TRBV7-2	TRBJ2-5	-	16	TRBD1	CASSRQKGTDEETQYF	TGTGCCAGCAGCAGACAAAAGGGGACAGATGAAGAGACCCAGTACTTC
TRBV4-1	TRBJ1-1	-	16	TRBD1	CASSPLQGQVNTEAFF	TGCGCCAGCAGCCCTCTTCAGGGACAGGTTAACACTGAAGCTTTCTTT
TRBV18	TRBJ1-1	-	17	-	CASSPKLLTGMNTEAFF	TGTGCCAGCTCACCAAAGTTATTGACAGGAATGAACACTGAAGCTTTCTTT
TRBV5-4	TRBJ1-1	once	12	TRBD1	CASSSDRVEAFF	TGTGCCAGCAGCTCCGACAGGGTTGAAGCTTTCTTT
TRBV5-4	TRBJ1-3	-	15	-	CASSLATGSGNTIYF	TGTGCCAGCAGCTTGGCCACCGGCTCTGGAAACACCATATATTTT
TRBV6-1	TRBJ2-1	-	15	TRBD2	CASIQGGLAGSEQFF	TGTGCCAGCATCCAGGGGGGACTAGCGGGGTCTGAGCAGTTCTTC
TRBV2	TRBJ2-4	-	16	TRBD2	CASSEEAGVAKNIQYF	TGTGCCAGCAGTGAAGAGGCGGGGGTAGCCAAAAACATTCAGTACTTC
TRBV5-1	TRBJ1-1	few	17	-	CASSSNGGAEYTTEAFF	TGCGCCAGCAGCTCTAATGGGGGGGCTGAGTACACTACTGAAGCTTTCTTT
TRBV25-1	TRBJ2-1	-	15	-	CASSEPRGLRDEQFF	TGTGCCAGCAGTGAACCCCGTGGTCTACGCGATGAGCAGTTCTTC
TRBV7-3	TRBJ1-1	-	15	-	CASSLTAGGNTEAFF	TGTGCCAGCAGCTTAACGGCCGGCGGGAACACTGAAGCTTTCTTT
TRBV2	TRBJ1-1	-	13	-	CASTPRGNTEAFF	TGTGCCAGCACCCCACGGGGGAACACTGAAGCTTTCTTT